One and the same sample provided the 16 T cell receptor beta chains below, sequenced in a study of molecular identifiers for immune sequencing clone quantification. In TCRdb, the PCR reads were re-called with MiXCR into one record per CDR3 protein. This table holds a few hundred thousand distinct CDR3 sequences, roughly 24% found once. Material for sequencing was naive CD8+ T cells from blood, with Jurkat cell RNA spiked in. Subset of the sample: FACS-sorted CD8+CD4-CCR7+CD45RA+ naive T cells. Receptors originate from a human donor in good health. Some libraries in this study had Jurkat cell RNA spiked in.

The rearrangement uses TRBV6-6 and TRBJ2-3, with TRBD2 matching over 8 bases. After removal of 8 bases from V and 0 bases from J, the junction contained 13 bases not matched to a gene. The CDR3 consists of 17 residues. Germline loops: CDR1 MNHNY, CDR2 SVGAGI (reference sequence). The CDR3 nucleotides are TGTGCCAGCGATAAACGGGGGGGGGGTTATAGCACAGATACGCAGTATTTT. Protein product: CASDKRGGGYSTDTQYF.

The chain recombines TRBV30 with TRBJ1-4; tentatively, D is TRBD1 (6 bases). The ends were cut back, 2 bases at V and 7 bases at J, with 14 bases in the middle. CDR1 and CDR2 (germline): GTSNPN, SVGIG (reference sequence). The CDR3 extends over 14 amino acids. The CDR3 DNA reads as TGTGCCTGGAGTTGGGGGGGCCTTGGTGAAAAACTGTTTTTT. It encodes CAWSWGGLGEKLFF.

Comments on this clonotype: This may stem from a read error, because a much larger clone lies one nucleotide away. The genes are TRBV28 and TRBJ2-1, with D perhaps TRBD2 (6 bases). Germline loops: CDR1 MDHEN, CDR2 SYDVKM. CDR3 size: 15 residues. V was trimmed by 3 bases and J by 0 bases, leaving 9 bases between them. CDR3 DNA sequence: TGTGCCAGCAGTTTCCGGACTATCTCCTACAATGAGCAGTTCTTC. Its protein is CASSFRTISYNEQFF.

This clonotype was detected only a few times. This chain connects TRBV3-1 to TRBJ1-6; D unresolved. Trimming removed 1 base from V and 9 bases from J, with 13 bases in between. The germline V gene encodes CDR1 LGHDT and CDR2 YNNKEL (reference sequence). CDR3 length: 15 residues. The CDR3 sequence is CASSQVGVGGSPLHF. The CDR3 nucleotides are TGTGCCAGCAGCCAAGTTGGGGTCGGCGGTTCACCCCTCCACTTT.

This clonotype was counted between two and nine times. The chain's CDR3 is CASSLDPLSTGDNSPLHF. The CDR3 DNA reads TGTGCCAGCAGCTTAGACCCACTTTCGACAGGGGATAATTCACCCCTCCACTTT. The rearrangement links TRBV7-2 to TRBJ1-6; 8 nucleotides agree with TRBD1. The V and J ends lost 1 base and 5 bases, in that order; junction bases with no gene match: 10. This CDR3 has 18 residues. Germline V gives CDR1 SGHTA, CDR2 FQGNSA. The full variable domain, with the rest looked up from reference TRBV7-2 and TRBJ1-6, is GAGVSQSPSNKVTEKGKDVELRCDPISGHTALYWYRQSLGQGLEFLIYFQGNSAPDKSGLPSDRFSAERTGGSVSTLTIQRTQQEDSAVYLCASSLDPLSTGDNSPLHFGNGTRLTVT.

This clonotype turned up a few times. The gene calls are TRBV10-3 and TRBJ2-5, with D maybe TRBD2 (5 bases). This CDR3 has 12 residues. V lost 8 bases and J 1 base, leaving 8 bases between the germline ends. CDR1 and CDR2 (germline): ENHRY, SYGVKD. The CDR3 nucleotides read TGTGCCATCGAGGGATTCCAAGAGACCCAGTACTTC. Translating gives CAIEGFQETQYF.

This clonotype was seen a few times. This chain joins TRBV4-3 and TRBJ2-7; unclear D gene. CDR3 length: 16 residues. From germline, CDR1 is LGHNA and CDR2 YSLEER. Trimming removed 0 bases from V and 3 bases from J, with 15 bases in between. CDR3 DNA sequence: TGCGCCAGCAGCCAAGATTTCATATTGGTCTACTACGAGCAGTACTTC. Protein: CASSQDFILVYYEQYF.

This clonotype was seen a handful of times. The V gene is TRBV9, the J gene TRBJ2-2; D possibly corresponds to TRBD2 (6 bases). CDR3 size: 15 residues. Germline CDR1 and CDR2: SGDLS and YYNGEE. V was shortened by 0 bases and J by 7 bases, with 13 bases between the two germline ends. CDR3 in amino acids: CASSVGSTSIGELFF. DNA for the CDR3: TGTGCCAGCAGCGTAGGGTCAACTAGCATCGGGGAGCTGTTTTTT.

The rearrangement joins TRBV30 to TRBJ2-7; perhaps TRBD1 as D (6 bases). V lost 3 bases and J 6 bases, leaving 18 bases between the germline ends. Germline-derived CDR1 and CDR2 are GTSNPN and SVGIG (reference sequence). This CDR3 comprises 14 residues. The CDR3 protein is CAWSLAGAYSEQYF. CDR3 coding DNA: TGTGCCTGGAGCCTAGCAGGGGCCTATTCCGAGCAGTACTTC.

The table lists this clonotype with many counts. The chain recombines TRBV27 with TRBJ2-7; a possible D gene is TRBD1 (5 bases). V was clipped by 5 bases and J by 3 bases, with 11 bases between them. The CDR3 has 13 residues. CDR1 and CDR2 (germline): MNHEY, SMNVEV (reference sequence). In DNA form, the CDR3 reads TGTGCCAGCAGTCCGACAGTGAGCTACGAGCAGTACTTC. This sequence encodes CASSPTVSYEQYF.

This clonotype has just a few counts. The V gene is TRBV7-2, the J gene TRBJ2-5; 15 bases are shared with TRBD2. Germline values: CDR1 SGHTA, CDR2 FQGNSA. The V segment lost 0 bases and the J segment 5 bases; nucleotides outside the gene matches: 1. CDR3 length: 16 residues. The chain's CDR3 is CASSLAGLAGGETQYF. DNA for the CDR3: TGTGCCAGCAGCTTAGCGGGACTAGCGGGAGGCGAGACCCAGTACTTC.

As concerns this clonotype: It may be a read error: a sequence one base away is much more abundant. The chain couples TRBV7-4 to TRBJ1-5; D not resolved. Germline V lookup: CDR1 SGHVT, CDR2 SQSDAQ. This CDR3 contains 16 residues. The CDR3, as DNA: TGTGCCAGCAGCTTAGCGCAGGTGGGGAGCAATCAGCCCCAACATTTT. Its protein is CASSLAQVGSNQPQHF.

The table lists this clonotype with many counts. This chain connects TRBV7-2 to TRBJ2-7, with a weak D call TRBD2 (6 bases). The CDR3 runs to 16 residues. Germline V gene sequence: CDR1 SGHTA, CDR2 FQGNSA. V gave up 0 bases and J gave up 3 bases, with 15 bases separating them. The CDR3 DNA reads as TGTGCCAGCAGCTTAGCGCGCGGGGCGTCCGGCTACGAGCAGTACTTC. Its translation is CASSLARGASGYEQYF.

The CDR3 nucleotides read TGTGCCAGCAGTGAAGGGTTGGATACGCAGCATTTT. Amino acids: CASSEGLDTQHF. V gene TRBV6-1 combines with J gene TRBJ2-3, with no clear D. The end of the DNA aligns better with TRBJ1-5, so the J call may be wrong. Germline CDR1 is MNHNS and CDR2 is SASEGT. This CDR3 is 12 amino acids long.

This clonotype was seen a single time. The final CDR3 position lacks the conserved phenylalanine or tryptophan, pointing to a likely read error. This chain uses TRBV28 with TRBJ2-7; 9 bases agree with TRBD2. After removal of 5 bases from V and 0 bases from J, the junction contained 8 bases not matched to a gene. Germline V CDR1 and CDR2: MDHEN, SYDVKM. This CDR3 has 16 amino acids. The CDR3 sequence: CASSPKLAGPSYEQYL. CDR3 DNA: TGTGCCAGCAGTCCCAAACTAGCGGGCCCCTCCTACGAGCAGTACCTC.

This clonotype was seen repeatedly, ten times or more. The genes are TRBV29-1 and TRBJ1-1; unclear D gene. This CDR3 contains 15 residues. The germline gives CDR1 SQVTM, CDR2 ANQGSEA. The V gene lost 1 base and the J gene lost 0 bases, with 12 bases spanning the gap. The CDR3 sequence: CSVEGSPDLNTEAFF. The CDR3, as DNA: TGCAGCGTTGAAGGTTCACCAGATTTGAACACTGAAGCTTTCTTT.